This T cell receptor beta chain was documented in a study of T cell responses to AZD1222 COVID-19 vaccine. In regard to this clone: Its antigen remains unidentified.

TCRdb's copy holds only in-frame clones and misses some; the assay was immunoSEQ multiplex PCR. This table holds tens of thousands of clones, nearly 90% found once. V shed 4 bases, J shed 9 bases, and the junction held 10 bases outside the gene matches. Germline V gives CDR1 SGHRS, CDR2 YFSETQ. CDR3 length equals 15 residues. The study, taken as a whole, reports: Vaccine-related CD4 TCRs covered spike, predominating at 160-218 and 743-854. The donors showed a predominance of white British ancestry and of females, with possible underestimation of clonal diversity. Unmutated variant regions are reportedly the target of nearly half of TCRs that are spike-specific. Just 6 or 7 AZD1222 recipients were seropositive at baseline.

J is TRBJ2-1 and V is TRBV5-1; 10 nucleotides align to TRBD1. The origin of this receptor is an adult who received the AZD1222 COVID-19 vaccine. Material: peripheral blood, obtained 28 days after the second AZD1222 dose. CDR3 residues: CASSHGTGAISEQFF. CDR3 DNA: TGCGCCAGCAGCCATGGGACAGGGGCGATCAGTGAGCAGTTCTTC.